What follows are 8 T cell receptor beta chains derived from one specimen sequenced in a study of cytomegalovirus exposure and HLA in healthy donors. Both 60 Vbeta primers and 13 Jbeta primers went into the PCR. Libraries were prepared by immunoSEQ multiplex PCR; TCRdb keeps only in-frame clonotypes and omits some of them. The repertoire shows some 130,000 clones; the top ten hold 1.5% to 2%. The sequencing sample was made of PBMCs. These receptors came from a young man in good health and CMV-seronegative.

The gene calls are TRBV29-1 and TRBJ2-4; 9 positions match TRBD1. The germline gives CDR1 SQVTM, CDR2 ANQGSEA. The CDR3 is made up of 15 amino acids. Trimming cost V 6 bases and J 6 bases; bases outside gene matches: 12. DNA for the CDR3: TGCAGCGTGGTCTTGGGGGACAGGGTTGGAAACATTCAGTACTTC. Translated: CSVVLGDRVGNIQYF. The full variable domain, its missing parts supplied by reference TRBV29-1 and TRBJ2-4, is SAVISQKPSRDICQRGTSLTIQCQVDSQVTMMFWYRQQPGQSLTLIATANQGSEATYESGFVIDKFPISRPNLTFSTLTVSNMSPEDSSIYLCSVVLGDRVGNIQYFGAGTRLSVL.

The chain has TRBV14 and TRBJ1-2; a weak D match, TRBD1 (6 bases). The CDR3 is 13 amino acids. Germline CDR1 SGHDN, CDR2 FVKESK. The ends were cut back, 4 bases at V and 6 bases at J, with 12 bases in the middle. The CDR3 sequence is CASSRGQGNGYTF. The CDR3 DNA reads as TGTGCCAGCAGCCGGGGGCAGGGGAATGGCTACACCTTC.

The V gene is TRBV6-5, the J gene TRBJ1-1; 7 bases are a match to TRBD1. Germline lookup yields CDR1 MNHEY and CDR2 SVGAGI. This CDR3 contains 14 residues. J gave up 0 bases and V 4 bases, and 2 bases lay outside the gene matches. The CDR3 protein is CASSFGTVNTEAFF. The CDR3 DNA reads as TGTGCCAGCAGTTTCGGGACAGTGAACACTGAAGCTTTCTTT.

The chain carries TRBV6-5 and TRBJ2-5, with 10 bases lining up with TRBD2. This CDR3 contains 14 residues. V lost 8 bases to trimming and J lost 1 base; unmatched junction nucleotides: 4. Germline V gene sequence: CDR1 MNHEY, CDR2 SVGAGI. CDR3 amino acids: CASRLAGSQETQYF. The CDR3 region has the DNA TGTGCCAGCCGACTAGCGGGTTCCCAAGAGACCCAGTACTTC.

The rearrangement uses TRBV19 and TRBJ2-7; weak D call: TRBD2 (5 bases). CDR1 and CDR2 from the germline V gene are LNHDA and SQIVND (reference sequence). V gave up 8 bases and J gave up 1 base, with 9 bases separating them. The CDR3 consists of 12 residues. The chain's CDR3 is CASAGGSYEQYF. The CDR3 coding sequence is TGTGCCAGTGCCGGCGGGTCCTACGAGCAGTACTTC.

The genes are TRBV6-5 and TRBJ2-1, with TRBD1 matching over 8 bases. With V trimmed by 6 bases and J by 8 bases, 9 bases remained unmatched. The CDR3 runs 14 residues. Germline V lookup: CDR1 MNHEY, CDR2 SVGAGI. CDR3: CASRRQGPSHEQFF. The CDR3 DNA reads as TGTGCCAGCAGACGACAGGGGCCTTCCCATGAGCAGTTCTTC.

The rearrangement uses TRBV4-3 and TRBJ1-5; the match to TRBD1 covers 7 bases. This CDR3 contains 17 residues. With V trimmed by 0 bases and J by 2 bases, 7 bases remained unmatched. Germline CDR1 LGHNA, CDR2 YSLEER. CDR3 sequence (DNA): TGCGCCAGCAGCCAAGATTGGGGAACAGGGGGCAATCAGCCCCAGCATTTT. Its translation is CASSQDWGTGGNQPQHF.

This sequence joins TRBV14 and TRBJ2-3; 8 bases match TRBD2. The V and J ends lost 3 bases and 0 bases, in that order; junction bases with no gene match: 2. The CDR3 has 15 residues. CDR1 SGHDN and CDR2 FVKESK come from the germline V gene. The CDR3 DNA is TGTGCCAGCAGCCAGGGCGGGAGGAGCACAGATACGCAGTATTTT. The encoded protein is CASSQGGRSTDTQYF.